This TCR beta chain derives from a study of T-cell reconstitution after alpha-beta-depleted transplantation in children. Germline lookup yields CDR1 SGHVS and CDR2 FNYEAQ. Losses at the gene ends were 3 bases for V and 1 base for J; bases not matched to a gene: 9. The CDR3 loop spans 19 amino acids. Construction of the TCRbeta library involved unique molecular identifiers. In TCRdb, the PCR reads were re-called with MiXCR into one record per CDR3 protein. This sample has fewer than 1 million distinct CDR3 sequences, with under 20% found just once. The sequences come from PBMCs, mostly from graft donor cells, collected 360 days after TCRalphabeta/CD19-depleted stem cell transplant. The chain carries TRBV7-6 and TRBJ2-3, with 14 positions matching TRBD2. The receptor was isolated from a male patient between 5 and 17 years old who had a stem cell transplant for acute lymphoblastic leukemia, so the T cells may come from the graft donor. CDR3 bases: TGTGCCAGCAGCTTTCCGACTAGCGGGAGGGCCTCAGGCACAGATACGCAGTATTTT. Amino acids: CASSFPTSGRASGTDTQYF.